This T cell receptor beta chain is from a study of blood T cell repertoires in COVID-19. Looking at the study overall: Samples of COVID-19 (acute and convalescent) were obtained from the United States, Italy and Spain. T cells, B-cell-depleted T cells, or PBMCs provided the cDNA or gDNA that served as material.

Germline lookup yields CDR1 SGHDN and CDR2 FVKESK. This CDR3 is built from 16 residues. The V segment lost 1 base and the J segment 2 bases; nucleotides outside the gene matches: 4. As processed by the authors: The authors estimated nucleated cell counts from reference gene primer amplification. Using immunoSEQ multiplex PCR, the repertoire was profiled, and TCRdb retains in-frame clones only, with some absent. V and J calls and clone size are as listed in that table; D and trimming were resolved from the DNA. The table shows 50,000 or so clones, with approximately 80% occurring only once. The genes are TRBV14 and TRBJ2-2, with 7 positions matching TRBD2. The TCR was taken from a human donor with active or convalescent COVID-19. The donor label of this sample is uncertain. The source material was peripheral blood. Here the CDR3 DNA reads TGTGCCAGCAGCCAAGTCAGCGGGATAAACACCGGGGAGCTGTTTTTT. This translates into CASSQVSGINTGELFF.